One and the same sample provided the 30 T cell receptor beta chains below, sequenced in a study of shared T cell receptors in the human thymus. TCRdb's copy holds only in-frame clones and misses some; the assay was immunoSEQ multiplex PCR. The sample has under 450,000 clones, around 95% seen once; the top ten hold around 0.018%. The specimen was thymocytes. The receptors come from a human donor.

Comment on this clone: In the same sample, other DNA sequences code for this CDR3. The CDR3 DNA is TGCAGTGCTTCCCAAGCCTACGAGCAGTACTTC. This translates into CSASQAYEQYF. The chain is built from TRBV20-1 and TRBJ2-7; D remains unclear. This CDR3 contains 11 residues. CDR1 is DFQATT, CDR2 SNEGSKA, per germline (reference sequence). The V gene lost 5 bases and the J gene lost 2 bases, with 7 bases spanning the gap.

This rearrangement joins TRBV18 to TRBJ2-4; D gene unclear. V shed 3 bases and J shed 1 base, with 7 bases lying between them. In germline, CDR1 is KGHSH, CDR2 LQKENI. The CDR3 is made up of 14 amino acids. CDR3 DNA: TGTGCCAGCTCACCGACATGGGCCAAAAACATTCAGTACTTC. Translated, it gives CASSPTWAKNIQYF.

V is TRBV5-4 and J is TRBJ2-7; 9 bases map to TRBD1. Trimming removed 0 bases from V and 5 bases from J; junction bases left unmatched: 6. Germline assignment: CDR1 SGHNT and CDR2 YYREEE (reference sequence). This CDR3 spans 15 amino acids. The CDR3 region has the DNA TGTGCCAGCAGCTTGGTGCGGGACAGGGACAACGAGCAGTACTTC. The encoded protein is CASSLVRDRDNEQYF.

This chain's CDR3 is CASSRSGPKGNEQFF. CDR3 sequence (DNA): TGTGCCAGCAGCCGGAGCGGGCCGAAGGGCAATGAGCAGTTCTTC. The genes are TRBV13 and TRBJ2-1; D perhaps matches TRBD2 (6 bases). The CDR3 consists of 15 residues. The germline V and J ends were trimmed by 5 bases and 6 bases, with 17 bases remaining between them. Germline V gene sequence: CDR1 PRHDT, CDR2 FYEKMQ (reference sequence).

The CDR3 sequence is CASSQVTGTDLRGYTF. The CDR3 DNA is TGTGCCAGCAGCCAAGTGACCGGGACCGACCTGAGGGGCTACACCTTC. The rearrangement links TRBV4-2 to TRBJ1-2, with D possibly being TRBD1 (5 bases). This CDR3 comprises 16 residues. The germline CDR1 and CDR2 sequences are LGHNA and YNFKEQ. Between the trimmed V and J ends, which lost 1 base and 8 bases, there was a span of 20 bases.

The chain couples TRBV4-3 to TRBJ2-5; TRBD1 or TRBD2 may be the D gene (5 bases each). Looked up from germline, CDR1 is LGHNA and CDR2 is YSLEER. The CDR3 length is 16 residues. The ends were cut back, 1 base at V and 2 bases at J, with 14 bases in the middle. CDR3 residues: CASSQVRRGSQETQYF. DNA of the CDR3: TGCGCCAGCAGCCAAGTTCGTCGGGGCAGTCAAGAGACCCAGTACTTC.

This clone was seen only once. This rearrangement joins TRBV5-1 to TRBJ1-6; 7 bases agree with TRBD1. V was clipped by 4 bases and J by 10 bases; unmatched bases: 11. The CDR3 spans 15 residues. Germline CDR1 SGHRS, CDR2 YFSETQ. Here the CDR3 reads CASSPNRGCGSPLHF. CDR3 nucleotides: TGCGCCAGCAGCCCAAACAGGGGATGTGGATCACCCCTCCACTTT.

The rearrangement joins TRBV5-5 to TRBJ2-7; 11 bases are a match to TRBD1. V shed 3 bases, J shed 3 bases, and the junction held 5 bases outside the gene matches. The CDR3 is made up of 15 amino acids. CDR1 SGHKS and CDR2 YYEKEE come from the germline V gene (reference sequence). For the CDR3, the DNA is TGTGCCAGCAGCTCGGCGGACAGGGGGCTCTACGAGCAGTACTTC. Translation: CASSSADRGLYEQYF.

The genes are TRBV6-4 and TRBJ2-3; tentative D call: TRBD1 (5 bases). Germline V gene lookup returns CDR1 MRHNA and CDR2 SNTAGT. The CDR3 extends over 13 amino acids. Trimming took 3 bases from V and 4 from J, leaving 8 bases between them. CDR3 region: CASSETGSDTQYF. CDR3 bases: TGTGCCAGCAGTGAAACAGGATCAGATACGCAGTATTTT.

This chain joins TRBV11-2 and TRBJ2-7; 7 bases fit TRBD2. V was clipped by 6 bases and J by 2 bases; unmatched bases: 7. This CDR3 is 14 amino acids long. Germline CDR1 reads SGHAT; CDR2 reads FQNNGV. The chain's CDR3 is CASRGGSIAYEQYF. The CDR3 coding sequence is TGTGCCAGCAGGGGCGGGAGTATAGCCTACGAGCAGTACTTC.

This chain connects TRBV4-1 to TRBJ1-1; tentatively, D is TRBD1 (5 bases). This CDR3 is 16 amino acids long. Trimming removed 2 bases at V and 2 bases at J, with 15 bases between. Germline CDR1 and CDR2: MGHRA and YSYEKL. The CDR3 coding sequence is TGCGCCAGCAGCCAATGGGGGACTGACCATAACACTGAAGCTTTCTTT. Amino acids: CASSQWGTDHNTEAFF.

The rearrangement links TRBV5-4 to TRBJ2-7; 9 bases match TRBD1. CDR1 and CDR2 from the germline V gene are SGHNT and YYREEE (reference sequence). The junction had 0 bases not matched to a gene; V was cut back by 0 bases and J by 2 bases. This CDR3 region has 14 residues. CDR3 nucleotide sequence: TGTGCCAGCAGCTTGGGGGACAGGGCCTACGAGCAGTACTTC. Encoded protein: CASSLGDRAYEQYF.

CDR3 in DNA: TGTGCCAGCAGCGCCCCGACTGGGACCCAGTTCTTC. Residues: CASSAPTGTQFF. The chain combines TRBV11-3 with TRBJ2-1, with D perhaps assigned TRBD1 or TRBD2 (5 bases each). The germline CDR1 and CDR2 sequences are SGHNT and YENEEA. V gave up 5 bases and J gave up 13 bases, with 15 bases separating them. This CDR3 has 12 amino acids.

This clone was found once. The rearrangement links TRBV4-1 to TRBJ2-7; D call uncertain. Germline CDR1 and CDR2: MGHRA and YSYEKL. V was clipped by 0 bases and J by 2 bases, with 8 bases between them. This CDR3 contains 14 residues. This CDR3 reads CASSQEAPPYEQYF. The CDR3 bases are TGCGCCAGCAGCCAAGAGGCCCCGCCCTACGAGCAGTACTTC.

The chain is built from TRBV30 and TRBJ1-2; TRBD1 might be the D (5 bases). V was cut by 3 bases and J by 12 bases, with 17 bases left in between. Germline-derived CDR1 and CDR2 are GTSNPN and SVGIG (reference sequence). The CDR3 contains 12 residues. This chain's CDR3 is CAWSSGTQENTF. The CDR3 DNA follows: TGTGCCTGGAGCTCCGGGACCCAGGAAAACACCTTC.

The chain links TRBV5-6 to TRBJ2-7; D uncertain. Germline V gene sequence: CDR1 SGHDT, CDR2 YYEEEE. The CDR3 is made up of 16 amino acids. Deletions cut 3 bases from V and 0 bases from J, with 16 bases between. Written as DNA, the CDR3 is TGTGCCAGCAGCTCCGCCATACCGCGGAGCTCCTACGAGCAGTACTTC. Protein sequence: CASSSAIPRSSYEQYF.

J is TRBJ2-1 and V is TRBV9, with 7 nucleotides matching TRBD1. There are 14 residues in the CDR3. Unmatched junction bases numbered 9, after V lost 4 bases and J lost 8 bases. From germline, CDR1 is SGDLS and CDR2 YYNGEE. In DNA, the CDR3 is TGTGCCAGCAGCCCAAGGACAGGCTCATATGAGCAGTTCTTC. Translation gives CASSPRTGSYEQFF.

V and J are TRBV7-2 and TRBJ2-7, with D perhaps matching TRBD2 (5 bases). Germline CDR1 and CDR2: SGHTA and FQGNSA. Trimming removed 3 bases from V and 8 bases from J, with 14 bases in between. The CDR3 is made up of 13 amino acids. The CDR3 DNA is TGTGCCAGCAGCTTGTCAAGCGGCCCCAAGCAGTACTTC. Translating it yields CASSLSSGPKQYF.

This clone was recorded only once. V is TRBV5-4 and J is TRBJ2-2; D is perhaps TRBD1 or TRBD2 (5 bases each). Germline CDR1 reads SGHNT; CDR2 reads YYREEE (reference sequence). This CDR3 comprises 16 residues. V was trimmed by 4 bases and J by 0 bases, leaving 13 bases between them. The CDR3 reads CASSPEDNSNTGELFF. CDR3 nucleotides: TGTGCCAGCAGCCCGGAGGACAACTCGAACACCGGGGAGCTGTTTTTT.

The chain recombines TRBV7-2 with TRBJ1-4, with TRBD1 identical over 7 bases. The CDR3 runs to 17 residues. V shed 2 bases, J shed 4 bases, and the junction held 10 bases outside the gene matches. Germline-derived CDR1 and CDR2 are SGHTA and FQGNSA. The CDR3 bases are TGTGCCAGCAGCTTATTCCCCCCGGACAGGCTTAATGAAAAACTGTTTTTT. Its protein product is CASSLFPPDRLNEKLFF.

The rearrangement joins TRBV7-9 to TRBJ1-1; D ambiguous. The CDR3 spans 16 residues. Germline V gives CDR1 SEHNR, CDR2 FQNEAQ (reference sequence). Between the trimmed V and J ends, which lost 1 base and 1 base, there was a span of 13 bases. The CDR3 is CASSLGALGWNTEAFF. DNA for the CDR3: TGTGCCAGCAGCTTAGGAGCTCTGGGGTGGAACACTGAAGCTTTCTTT.

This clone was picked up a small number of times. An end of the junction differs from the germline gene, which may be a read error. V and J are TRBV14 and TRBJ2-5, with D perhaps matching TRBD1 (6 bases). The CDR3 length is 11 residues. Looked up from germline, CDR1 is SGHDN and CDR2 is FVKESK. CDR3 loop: CASSQWGPRDF. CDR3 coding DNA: TGTGCCAGCAGCCAGTGGGGGCCTCGGGACTTC.

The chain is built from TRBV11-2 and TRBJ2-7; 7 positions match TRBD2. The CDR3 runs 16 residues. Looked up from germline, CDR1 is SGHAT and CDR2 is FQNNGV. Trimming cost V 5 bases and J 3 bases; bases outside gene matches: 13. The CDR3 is CASSPSGRREHYEQYF. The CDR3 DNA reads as TGTGCCAGCAGCCCCTCGGGGCGGCGGGAGCACTACGAGCAGTACTTC.

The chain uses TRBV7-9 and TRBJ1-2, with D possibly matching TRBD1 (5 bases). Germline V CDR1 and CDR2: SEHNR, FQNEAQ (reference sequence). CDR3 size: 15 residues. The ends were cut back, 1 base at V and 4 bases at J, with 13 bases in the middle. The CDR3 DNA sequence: TGTGCCAGCAGCTTAGACAGGAGAGGATCCTATGGCTACACCTTC. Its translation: CASSLDRRGSYGYTF.

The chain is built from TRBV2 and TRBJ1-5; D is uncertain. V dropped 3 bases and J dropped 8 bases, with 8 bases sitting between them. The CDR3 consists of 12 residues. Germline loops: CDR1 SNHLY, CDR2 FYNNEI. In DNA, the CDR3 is TGTGCCAGCAGTGATTGGGGAGAGCCCCAGCATTTT. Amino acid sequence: CASSDWGEPQHF.

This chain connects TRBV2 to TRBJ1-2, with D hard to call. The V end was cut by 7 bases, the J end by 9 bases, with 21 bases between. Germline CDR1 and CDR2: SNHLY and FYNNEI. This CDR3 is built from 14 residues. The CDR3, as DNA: TGTGCCAGCACTGAGGCCGACGGGTCCGTGCGCTACACCTTC. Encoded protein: CASTEADGSVRYTF.

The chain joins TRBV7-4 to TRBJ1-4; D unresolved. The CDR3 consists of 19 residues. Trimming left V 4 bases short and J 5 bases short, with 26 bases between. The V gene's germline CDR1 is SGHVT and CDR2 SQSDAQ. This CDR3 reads CASSSTHQTRTFGNEKLFF. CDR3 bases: TGTGCCAGCAGCTCGACGCATCAGACCCGGACCTTTGGGAATGAAAAACTGTTTTTT. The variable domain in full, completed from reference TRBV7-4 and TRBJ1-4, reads GAGVSQSPRYKVAKRGRDVALRCDSISGHVTLYWYRQTLGQGSEVLTYSQSDAQRDKSGRPSGRFSAERPERSVSTLKIQRTEQGDSAVYLCASSSTHQTRTFGNEKLFFGSGTQLSVL.

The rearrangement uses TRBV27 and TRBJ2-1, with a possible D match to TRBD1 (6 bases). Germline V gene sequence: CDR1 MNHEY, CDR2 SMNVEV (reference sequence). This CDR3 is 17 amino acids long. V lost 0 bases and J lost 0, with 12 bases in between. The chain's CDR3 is CASSLSFQGISYNEQFF. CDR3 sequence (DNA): TGTGCCAGCAGTTTATCTTTTCAGGGGATCTCCTACAATGAGCAGTTCTTC.

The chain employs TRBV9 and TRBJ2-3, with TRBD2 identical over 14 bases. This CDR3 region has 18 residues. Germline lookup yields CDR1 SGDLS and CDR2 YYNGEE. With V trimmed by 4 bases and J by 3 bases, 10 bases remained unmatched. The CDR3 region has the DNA TGTGCCAGCAGCCCACCGGGACTAGCGGGAGAACGGACAGATACGCAGTATTTT. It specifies CASSPPGLAGERTDTQYF.

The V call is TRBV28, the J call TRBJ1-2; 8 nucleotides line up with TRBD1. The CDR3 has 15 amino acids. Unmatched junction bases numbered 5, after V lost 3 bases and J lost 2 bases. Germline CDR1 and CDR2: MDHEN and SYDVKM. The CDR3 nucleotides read TGTGCCAGCAGTTTCAGACAGGGGATGAACTATGGCTACACCTTC. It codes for CASSFRQGMNYGYTF.